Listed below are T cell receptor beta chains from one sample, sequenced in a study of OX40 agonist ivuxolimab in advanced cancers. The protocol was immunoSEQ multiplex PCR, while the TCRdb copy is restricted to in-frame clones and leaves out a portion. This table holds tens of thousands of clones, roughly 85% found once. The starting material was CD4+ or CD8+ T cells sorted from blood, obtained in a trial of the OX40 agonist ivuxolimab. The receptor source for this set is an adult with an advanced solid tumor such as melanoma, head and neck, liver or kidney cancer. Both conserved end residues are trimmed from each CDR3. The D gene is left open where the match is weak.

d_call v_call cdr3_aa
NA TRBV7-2 ASSFGPSTAKNIQY
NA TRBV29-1 SVEQGRGTEAF
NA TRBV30 AWKRNTEAF
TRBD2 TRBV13 ASRRAGGPNEQF
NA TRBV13 ASSLSGTYNSPLH
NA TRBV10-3 AISDLQGNYGYT
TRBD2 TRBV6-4 ASSREAGNEQF
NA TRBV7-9 ASSTAGTNQPQH
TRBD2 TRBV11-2 ASSLRGGSAAYEQY
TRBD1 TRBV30 AWTPGGTEAF
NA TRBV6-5 ASSYEHHNQPQH
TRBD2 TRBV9 ASSVVTSGTDTQY
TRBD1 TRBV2 ASSDWDRGNQETQY
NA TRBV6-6 ASTLREGWAEAF
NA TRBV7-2 ASTLSSYNSPLH
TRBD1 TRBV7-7 ASSFQGVGETQY
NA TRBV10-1 ASSDHKLTGELF
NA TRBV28 ASSRASHQETQY
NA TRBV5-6 ASRGKREETQY
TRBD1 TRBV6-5 ASSGRQGAEPQH
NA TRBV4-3 ASSQDPGHPGKNTQY
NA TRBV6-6 ASSQHQETQY
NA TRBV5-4 ASSLGSRGYT
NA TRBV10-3 AISPGAGNTIY
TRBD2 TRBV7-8 ASSAPGLAHEQY
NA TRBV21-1 ASRKGTGILDQPQH
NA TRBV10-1 ASSDEKNTEAF
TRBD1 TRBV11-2 ASSPGTAQETQY
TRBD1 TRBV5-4 ASSLGQGREQY
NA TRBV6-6 ASSQGITGELF
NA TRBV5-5 ASSSAPGGEAF
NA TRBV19 ASSIDASGELF
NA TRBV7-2 ASSLDAGLLGELF
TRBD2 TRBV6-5 ASGVGRWGYNEQF
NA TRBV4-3 ASSQDEGIGKNIQY
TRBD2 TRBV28 ASSSVAGGSTDTQY
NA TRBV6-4 ASSGSGRGEQF
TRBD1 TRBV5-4 ASSGTVNSPLH
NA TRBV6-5 ASSGTNRNQPQH
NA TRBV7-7 ASSLGSTDTQY
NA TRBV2 ASSDQGYSYGYT
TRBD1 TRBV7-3 ASSQGTGNTGELF
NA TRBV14 ASSQWRGPGNTIY
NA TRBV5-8 ASSRISSYEQY
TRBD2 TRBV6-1 ASSGFALAARTTDTQY
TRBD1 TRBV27 ASSGTVGSGYT
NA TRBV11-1 ASSLLSGAGNTIY
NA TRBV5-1 ASSLGQFTNSPLH
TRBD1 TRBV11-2 ASSPIRRDRPYEQY
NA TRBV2 ASSSDISYEQY
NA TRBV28 ASTIPQGRTEAF
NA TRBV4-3 ASSQDIEGGTEAF
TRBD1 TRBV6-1 ASSAGRAGGFLRPQH